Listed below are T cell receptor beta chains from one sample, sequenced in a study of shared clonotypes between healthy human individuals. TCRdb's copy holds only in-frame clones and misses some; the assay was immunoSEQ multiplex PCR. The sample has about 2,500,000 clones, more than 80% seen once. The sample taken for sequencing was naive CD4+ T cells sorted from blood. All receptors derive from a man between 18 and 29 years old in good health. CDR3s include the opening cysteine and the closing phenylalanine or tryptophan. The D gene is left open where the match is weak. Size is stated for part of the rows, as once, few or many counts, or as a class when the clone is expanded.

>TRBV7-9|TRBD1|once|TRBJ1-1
TGTGCCAGCAGCCAGGGACAGGGGGCAAGGACTGAAGCTTTCTTT
CASSQGQGARTEAFF
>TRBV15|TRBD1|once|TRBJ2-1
TGTGCCACCAGCAAGGACAGGGGGCGTTCATTTAACAATGAGCAGTTCTTC
CATSKDRGRSFNNEQFF
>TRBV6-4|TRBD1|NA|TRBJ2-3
TGTGCCAGCAGAGCACAGGGGGCCACAGATACGCAGTATTTT
CASRAQGATDTQYF
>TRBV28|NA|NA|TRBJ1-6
TGTGCCAGCAGTCAGTTCAGGGTGGAGGGTTCACCCCTCCACTTT
CASSQFRVEGSPLHF
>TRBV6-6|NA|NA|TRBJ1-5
TGTGCCAGCAGTTACTCGACCGGGGTGGGTCAGCCCCAGCATTTT
CASSYSTGVGQPQHF
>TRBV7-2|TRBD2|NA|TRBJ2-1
TGTGCCAGCAGACTCCAAACCGGACTAGCGGCCGATGAGCAGTTCTTC
CASRLQTGLAADEQFF
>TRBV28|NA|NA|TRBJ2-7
TGTGCCAGCCCACAGGGTTTAGAGCAGTACTTC
CASPQGLEQYF
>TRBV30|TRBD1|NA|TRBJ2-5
TGTGCCTGGACTCGTTGGAAAATCAGACAGGGCCAAGAGACCCAGTACTTC
CAWTRWKIRQGQETQYF
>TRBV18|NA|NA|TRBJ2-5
TGTGCCAGCTCACCGGTAGGGTTACCTGAGGAGACCCAGTACTTC
CASSPVGLPEETQYF
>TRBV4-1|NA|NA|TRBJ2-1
TGTTGGAAGGATGAGCAGTTCTTC
CWKDEQFF
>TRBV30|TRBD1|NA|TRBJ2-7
TGTGCCTGGAGTCCCCTCAGGGGGCAAGGGCAGTACTTC
CAWSPLRGQGQYF
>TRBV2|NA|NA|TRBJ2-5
TGTGCCAGCAGTTCTGAGACCCAGTACTTC
CASSSETQYF
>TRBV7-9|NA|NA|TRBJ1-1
TGTGCCAGCAGCCCAGGTACCACAGGCGGCACTGAAGCTTTCTTT
CASSPGTTGGTEAFF
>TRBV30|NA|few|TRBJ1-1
TGTGCCTGGAGTGCCGGGACTATGAACACTGAAGCTTTCTTT
CAWSAGTMNTEAFF
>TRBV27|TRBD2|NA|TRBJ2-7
TGTGCCAGCAGGCGGGGGACTAGCGGCTACGGTCCCTACGAGCAGTACTTC
CASRRGTSGYGPYEQYF
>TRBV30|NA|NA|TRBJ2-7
TGTGCCTGGAGTGTACCGGGGGGCCTGAGCGGCGAGCAGTACTTC
CAWSVPGGLSGEQYF
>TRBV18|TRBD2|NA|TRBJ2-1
TGTGCCAGCTCACCGCCCTCACTAGCGGGGGAGCAGTTCTTC
CASSPPSLAGEQFF
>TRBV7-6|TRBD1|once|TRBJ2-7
TGTGCCAGCAGCTCCGGACAGGGACGCGTAGAGCAGTACTTC
CASSSGQGRVEQYF
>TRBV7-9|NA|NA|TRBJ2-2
TGTGCCAGCAGCTTACAGGGCCCCAACACCGGGGAGCTGTTTTTT
CASSLQGPNTGELFF
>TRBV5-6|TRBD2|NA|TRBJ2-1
TGTGCCAGCAGCTTGAGACTAGCGGGGGGGCCCAATGAGCAGTTCTTC
CASSLRLAGGPNEQFF
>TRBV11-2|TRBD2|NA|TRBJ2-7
TGTGCCAGCAGCTTGGGGACTAGCGGGATACTCGAGCAGTACTTC
CASSLGTSGILEQYF
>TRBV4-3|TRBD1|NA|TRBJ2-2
TGCGCCAGCAGCCAAGAAGGGACAGGGAACACCGGGGAGCTGTTTTTT
CASSQEGTGNTGELFF
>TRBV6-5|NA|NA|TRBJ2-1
TGTGCCAGCAGTTACCCTCCCCGGAATGAGCAGTTCTTC
CASSYPPRNEQFF
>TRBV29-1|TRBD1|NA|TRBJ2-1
TGCAGCGCCCCGGACAGGGTAATCTCCTACAATGAGCAGTTCTTC
CSAPDRVISYNEQFF
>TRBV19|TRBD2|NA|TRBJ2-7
TGTGCCAGTAGTAACGGGTTAGCGGGAGGTTTTGAGCAGTACTTC
CASSNGLAGGFEQYF
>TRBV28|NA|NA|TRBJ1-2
TGTGCCGGGACCGCGAACCCTAACTATGGCTACACCTTC
CAGTANPNYGYTF
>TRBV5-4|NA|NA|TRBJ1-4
TGTGCCAGCAGCATCGGACAGGAAAAACTGTTTTTT
CASSIGQEKLFF
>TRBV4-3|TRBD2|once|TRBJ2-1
TGCGCCAGCAGCCAAGTGGGACTAGGATCAAATGAGCAGTTCTTC
CASSQVGLGSNEQFF
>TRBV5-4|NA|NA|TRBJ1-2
TGTGCCAGCAGCTTGGGGGGGAAAGATGGCTACACCTTC
CASSLGGKDGYTF